The 3 T cell receptor beta chains in this list originate from one sample, sequenced in a study of blood T cell repertoires in COVID-19. Profiling relied on immunoSEQ multiplex PCR, and the TCRdb table lists in-frame clones only, not all of them. Of tens of thousands of clones listed, 84% are singletons. The sample consisted of peripheral blood. The receptors come from a man older than 75 with COVID-19, enrolled during active disease.

The genes are TRBV6-5 and TRBJ1-1; TRBD1 aligns across 8 bases. CDR1 MNHEY and CDR2 SVGAGI come from the germline V gene. V dropped 8 bases and J dropped 7; count of bases not matched to a gene: 12. CDR3 size: 14 residues. CDR3 nucleotide sequence: TGTGCCAGCGGGCCGGCAGGGGGCAATGGTGAAGCTTTCTTT. It translates to CASGPAGGNGEAFF.

This sequence joins TRBV5-6 and TRBJ1-5, with D possibly TRBD1 on 6 matching bases. V was clipped by 2 bases and J by 3 bases, with 9 bases between them. The germline CDR1 and CDR2 sequences are SGHDT and YYEEEE. This CDR3 spans 14 amino acids. This chain's CDR3 is CASSFGDTNQPQHF. CDR3 DNA sequence: TGTGCCAGCAGCTTCGGGGACACCAATCAGCCCCAGCATTTT.

The rearrangement joins TRBV7-2 to TRBJ2-1; tentative D call: TRBD2 (5 bases). V was cut by 1 base and J by 9 bases, with 10 bases left in between. CDR1 SGHTA and CDR2 FQGNSA come from the germline V gene. The CDR3 is 13 amino acids. The CDR3 DNA reads TGTGCCAGCAGCTTAGAGTACACTAGTGAGCAGTTCTTC. Amino acids: CASSLEYTSEQFF.